This T cell receptor (beta chain) emerged from a study of cytomegalovirus exposure and HLA in healthy donors. Regarding the study as a whole: Further analysis, carried out later, found HLA-associated TCR beta chains more clonally expanded than equally common other chains. Compared with the approximately 700-donor mean, an Asian-associated ancestry cluster reportedly had fewer N-insertions, according to a later analysis.

Vbeta (60) and Jbeta (13) primers were used in the PCR. This table comes from immunoSEQ multiplex PCR, and its TCRdb copy is limited to in-frame clones, with some not included. The profile covers over 70,000 clones, with approximately 77% appearing a single time and 3% to 4.5% taken by the ten largest. Trimming at V came to 1 base and at J to 8 bases, leaving 8 bases not matched to a gene. This CDR3 spans 14 amino acids. The germline V gene encodes CDR1 SGHRS and CDR2 YFSETQ. On this clone itself: Its specificity is not known.

The receptor was isolated from a man aged 30-40 years in good health and CMV-seronegative. The rearrangement uses TRBV5-1 and TRBJ1-1; the match to TRBD1 covers 7 bases. Sequenced sample: PBMCs. The CDR3: CASSLMGQSIEAFF. The CDR3 DNA reads TGCGCCAGCAGCTTGATGGGACAGTCTATCGAAGCTTTCTTT.